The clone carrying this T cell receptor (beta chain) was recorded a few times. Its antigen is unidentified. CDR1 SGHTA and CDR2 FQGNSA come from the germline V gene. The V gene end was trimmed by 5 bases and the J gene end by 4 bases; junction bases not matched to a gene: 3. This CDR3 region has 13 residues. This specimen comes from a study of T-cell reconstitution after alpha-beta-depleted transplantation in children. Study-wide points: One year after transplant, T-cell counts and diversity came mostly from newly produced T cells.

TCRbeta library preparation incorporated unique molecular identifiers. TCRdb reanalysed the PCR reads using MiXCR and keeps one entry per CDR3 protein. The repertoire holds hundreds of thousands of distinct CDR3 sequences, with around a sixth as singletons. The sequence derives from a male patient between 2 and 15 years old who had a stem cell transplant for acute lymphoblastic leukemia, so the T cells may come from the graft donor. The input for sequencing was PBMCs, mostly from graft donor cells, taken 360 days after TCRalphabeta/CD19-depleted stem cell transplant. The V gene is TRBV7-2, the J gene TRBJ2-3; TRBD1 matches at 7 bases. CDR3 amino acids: CASSVTGSDTQYF. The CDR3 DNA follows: TGTGCCAGCAGCGTGACAGGGTCAGATACGCAGTATTTT.